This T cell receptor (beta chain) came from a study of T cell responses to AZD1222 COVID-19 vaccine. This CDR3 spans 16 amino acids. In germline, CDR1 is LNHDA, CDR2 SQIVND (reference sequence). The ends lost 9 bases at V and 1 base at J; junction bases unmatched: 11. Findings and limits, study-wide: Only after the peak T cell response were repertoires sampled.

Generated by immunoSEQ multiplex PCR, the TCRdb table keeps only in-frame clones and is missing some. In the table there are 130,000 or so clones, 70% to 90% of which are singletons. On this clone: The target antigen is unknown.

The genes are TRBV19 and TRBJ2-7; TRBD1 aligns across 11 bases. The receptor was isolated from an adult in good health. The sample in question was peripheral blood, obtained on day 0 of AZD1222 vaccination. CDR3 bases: TGTGCCAGCAGGACAGGGGGCGATGTATTTTCCTACGAGCAGTACTTC. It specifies CASRTGGDVFSYEQYF.